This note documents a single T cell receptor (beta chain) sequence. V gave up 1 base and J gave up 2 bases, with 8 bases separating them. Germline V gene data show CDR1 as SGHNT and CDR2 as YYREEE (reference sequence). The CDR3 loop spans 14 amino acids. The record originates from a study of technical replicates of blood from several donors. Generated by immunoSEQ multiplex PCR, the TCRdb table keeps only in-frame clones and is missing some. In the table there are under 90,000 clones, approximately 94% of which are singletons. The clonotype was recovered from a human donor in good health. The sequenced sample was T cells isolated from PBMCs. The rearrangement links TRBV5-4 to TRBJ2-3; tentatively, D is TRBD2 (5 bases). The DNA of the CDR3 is TGTGCCAGCAGCTTGTGGGAGCCCACAGATACGCAGTATTTT. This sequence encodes CASSLWEPTDTQYF.